This TCR beta chain is from a study of T cell repertoires in cytomegalovirus infection. Study-level information: Public TCR beta signatures provided an indication of both CMV infection and a matching HLA type. Findings and caveats of the study: Summed frequency of shared TCR beta families picked out CMV carriers who also had the relevant HLA. Dominant in the ex vivo response were TCR beta clonotypes restricted by HLA-C and specific for CMV.

About this clonotype itself: Its antigen is still unknown.

MiXCR, run by TCRdb on the reads, gives a single entry per CDR3 protein. The repertoire holds fewer than 200,000 distinct CDR3 sequences, roughly 20% seen once, with approximately 2.9% in the top ten. CDR3 size: 15 residues. V lost 6 bases, J lost 12 bases, and 21 bases lay in between. Germline V gene data show CDR1 as MDHEN and CDR2 as SYDVKM. This chain connects TRBV28 to TRBJ1-6, with a tentative D call TRBD1 (5 bases). This clonotype was sampled from a human donor in good health (CMV status not recorded). Some clones in this sample may be carry-over from other donors' samples. Specimen: PBMCs. CDR3 residues: CASSSPGRRSGPLHF. The CDR3 DNA reads TGTGCCAGCAGCTCTCCGGGACGTCGTTCCGGACCCCTCCACTTT.